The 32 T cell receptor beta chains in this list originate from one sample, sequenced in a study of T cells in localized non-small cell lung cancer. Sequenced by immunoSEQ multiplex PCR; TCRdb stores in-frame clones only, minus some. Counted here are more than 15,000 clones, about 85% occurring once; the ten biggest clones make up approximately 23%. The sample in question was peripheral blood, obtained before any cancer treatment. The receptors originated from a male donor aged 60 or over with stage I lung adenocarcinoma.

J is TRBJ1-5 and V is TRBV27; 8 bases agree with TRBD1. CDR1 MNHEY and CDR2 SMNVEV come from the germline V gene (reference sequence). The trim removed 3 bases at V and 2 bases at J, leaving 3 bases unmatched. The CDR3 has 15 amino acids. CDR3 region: CASSFQGAGNQPQHF. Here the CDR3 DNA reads TGTGCCAGCAGTTTCCAGGGGGCGGGCAATCAGCCCCAGCATTTT.

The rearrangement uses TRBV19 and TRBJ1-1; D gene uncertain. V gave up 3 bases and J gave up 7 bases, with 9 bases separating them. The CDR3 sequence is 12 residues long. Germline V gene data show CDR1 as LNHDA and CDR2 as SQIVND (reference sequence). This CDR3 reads CASSISNYEAFF. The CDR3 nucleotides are TGTGCCAGTAGTATTTCCAATTATGAAGCTTTCTTT.

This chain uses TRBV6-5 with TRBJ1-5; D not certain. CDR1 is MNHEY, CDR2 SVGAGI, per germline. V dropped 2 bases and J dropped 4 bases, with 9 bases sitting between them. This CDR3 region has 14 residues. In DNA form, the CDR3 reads TGTGCCAGCAGTTACGGTCAGGCGAATCAGCCCCAGCATTTT. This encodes CASSYGQANQPQHF.

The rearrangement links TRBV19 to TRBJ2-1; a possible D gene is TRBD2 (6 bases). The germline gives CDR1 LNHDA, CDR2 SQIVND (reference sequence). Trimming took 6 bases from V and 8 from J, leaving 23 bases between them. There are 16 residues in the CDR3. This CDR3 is CASSPGLRAKADEQFF. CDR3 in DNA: TGTGCCAGTAGCCCGGGACTGAGGGCTAAGGCGGATGAGCAGTTCTTC. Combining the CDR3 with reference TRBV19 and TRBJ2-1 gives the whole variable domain DGGITQSPKYLFRKEGQNVTLSCEQNLNHDAMYWYRQDPGQGLRLIYYSQIVNDFQKGDIAEGYSVSREKKESFPLTVTSAQKNPTAFYLCASSPGLRAKADEQFFGPGTRLTVL.

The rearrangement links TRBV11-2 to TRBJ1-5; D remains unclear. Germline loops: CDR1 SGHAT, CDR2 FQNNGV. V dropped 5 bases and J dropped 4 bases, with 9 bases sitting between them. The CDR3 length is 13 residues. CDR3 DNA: TGTGCCAGCAGCCCCTCGGCTAATCAGCCCCAGCATTTT. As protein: CASSPSANQPQHF.

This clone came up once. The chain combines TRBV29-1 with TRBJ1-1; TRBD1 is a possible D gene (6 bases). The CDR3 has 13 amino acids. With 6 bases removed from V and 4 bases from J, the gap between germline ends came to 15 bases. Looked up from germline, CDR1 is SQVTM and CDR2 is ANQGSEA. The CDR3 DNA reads TGCAGCGTCAGTCAACAGGGCAGCACTGAAGCTTTCTTT. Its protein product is CSVSQQGSTEAFF.

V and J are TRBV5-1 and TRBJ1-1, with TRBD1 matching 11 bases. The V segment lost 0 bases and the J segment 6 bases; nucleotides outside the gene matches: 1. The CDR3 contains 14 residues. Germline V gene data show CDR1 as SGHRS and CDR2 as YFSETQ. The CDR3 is CASSLVGQGAEAFF. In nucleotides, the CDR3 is TGCGCCAGCAGCTTGGTGGGACAGGGGGCTGAAGCTTTCTTT.

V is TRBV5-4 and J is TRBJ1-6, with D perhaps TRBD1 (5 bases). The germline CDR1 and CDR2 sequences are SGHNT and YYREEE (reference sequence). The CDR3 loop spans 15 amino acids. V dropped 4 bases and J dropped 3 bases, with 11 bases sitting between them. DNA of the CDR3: TGTGCCAGCAGCCAAGCGGGACGCTATAATTCACCCCTCCACTTT. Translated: CASSQAGRYNSPLHF.

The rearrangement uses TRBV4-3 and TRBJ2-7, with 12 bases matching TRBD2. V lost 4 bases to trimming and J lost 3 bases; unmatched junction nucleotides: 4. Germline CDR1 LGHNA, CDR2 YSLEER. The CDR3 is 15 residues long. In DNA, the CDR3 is TGCGCCAGCAGCCCGGGACTAGCGGGTTACTACGAGCAGTACTTC. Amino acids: CASSPGLAGYYEQYF.

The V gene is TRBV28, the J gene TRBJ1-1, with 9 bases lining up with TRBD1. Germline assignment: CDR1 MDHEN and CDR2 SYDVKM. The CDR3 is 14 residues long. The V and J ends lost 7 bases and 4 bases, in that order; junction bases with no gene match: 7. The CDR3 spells CASKGQGKGTEAFF. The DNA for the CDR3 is TGTGCCAGCAAGGGACAGGGTAAGGGCACTGAAGCTTTCTTT.

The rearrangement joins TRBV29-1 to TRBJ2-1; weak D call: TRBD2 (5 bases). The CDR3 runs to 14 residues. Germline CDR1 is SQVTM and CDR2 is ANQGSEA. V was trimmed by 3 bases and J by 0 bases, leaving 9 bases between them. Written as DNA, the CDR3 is TGCAGCGTTGATACGACTAACTCCTACAATGAGCAGTTCTTC. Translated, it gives CSVDTTNSYNEQFF.

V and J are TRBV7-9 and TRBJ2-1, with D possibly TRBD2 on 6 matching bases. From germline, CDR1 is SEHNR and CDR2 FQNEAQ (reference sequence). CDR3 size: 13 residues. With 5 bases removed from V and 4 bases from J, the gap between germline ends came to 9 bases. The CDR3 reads CASSPTSYNEQFF. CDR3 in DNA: TGTGCCAGCAGCCCGACTAGTTACAATGAGCAGTTCTTC.

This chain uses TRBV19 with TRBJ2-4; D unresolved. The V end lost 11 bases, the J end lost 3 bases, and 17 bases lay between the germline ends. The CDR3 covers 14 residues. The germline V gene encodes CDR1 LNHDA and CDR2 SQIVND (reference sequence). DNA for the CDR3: TGTGCCTCAAAAGACCTAGTCGGCAAAAACATTCAGTACTTC. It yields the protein CASKDLVGKNIQYF.

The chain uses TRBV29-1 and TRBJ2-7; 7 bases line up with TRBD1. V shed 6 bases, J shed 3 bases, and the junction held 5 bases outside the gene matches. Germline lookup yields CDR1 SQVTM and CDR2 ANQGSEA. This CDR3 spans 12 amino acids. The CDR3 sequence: CSVDRLCYEQYF. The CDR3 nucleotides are TGCAGCGTGGACAGGTTGTGCTACGAGCAGTACTTC.

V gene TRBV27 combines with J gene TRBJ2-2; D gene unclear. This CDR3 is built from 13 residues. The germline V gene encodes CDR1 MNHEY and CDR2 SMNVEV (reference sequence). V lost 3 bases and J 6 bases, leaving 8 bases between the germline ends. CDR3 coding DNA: TGTGCCAGCAGTTTTATTAGCCCCGGGGAGCTGTTTTTT. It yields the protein CASSFISPGELFF.

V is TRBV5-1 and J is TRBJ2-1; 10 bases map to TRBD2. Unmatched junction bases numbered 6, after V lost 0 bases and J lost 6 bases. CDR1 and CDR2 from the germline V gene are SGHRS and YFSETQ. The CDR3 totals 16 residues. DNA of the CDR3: TGCGCCAGCAGCTTGGGAGCGGGGGGGCGAGGCAATGAGCAGTTCTTC. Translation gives CASSLGAGGRGNEQFF.

CDR3 coding DNA: TGTGCCAGCAGCTCCACCCGGGAGTACATTCAGTACTTC. As protein: CASSSTREYIQYF. The V gene is TRBV5-5, the J gene TRBJ2-4; D may be TRBD2 (6 bases). The CDR3 runs 13 residues. CDR1 SGHKS and CDR2 YYEKEE come from the germline V gene (reference sequence). V lost 3 bases and J 8 bases, leaving 12 bases between the germline ends.

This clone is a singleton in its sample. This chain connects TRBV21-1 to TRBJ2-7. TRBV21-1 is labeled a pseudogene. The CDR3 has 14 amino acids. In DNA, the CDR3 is TGTGCCAGCAGCAAAGCAGGGTGTTGCTACGAGCAGTACTTC. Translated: CASSKAGCCYEQYF.

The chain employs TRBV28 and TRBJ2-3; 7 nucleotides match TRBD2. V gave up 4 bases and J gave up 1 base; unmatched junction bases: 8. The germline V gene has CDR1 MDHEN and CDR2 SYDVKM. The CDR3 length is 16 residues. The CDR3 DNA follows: TGTGCCAGCAGTTCTCGGGGAGGGGCACGCACAGATACGCAGTATTTT. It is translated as CASSSRGGARTDTQYF.

The CDR3 DNA reads as TGTGCCAGTAGTATTGAGGGGACAGGCATATCCTATGGCTACACCTTC. It is translated as CASSIEGTGISYGYTF. The V call is TRBV19, the J call TRBJ1-2; 8 nucleotides align to TRBD1. Trimming removed 3 bases from V and 4 bases from J; junction bases left unmatched: 10. Per the germline V gene, CDR1 is LNHDA and CDR2 is SQIVND (reference sequence). The CDR3 contains 16 residues.

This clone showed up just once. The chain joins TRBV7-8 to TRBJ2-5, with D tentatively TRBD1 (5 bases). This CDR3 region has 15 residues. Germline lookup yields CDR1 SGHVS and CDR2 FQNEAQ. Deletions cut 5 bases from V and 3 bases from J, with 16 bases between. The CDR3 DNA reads TGTGCCAGCAGCCCACAGGTCGCTCTGGAAGAGACCCAGTACTTC. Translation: CASSPQVALEETQYF.

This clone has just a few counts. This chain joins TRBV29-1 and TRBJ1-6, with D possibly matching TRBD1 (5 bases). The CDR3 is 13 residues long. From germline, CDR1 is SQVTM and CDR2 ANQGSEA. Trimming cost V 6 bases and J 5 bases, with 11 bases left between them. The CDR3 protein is CSVGDGDNSPLHF. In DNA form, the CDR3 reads TGCAGCGTCGGGGACGGAGATAATTCACCCCTCCACTTT.

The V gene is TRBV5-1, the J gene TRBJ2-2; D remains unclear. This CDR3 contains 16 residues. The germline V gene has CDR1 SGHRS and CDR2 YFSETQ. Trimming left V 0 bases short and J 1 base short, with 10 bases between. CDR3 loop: CASSLVATVNTGELFF. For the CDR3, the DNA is TGCGCCAGCAGCTTGGTGGCGACGGTGAACACCGGGGAGCTGTTTTTT. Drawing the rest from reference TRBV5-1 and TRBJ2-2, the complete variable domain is KAGVTQTPRYLIKTRGQQVTLSCSPISGHRSVSWYQQTPGQGLQFLFEYFSETQRNKGNFPGRFSGRQFSNSRSEMNVSTLELGDSALYLCASSLVATVNTGELFFGEGSRLTVL.

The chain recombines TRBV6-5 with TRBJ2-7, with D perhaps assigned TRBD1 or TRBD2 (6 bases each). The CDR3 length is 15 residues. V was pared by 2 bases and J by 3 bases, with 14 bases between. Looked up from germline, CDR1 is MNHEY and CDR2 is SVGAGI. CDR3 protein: CASSYQGRGGYEQYF. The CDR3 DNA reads TGTGCCAGCAGTTACCAAGGCAGGGGAGGCTACGAGCAGTACTTC.

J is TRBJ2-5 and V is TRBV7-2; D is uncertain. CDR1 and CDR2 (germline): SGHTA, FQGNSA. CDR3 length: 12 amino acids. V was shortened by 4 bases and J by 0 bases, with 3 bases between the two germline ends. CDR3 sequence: CASSSDQETQYF. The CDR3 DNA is TGTGCCAGCAGCTCTGACCAAGAGACCCAGTACTTC.

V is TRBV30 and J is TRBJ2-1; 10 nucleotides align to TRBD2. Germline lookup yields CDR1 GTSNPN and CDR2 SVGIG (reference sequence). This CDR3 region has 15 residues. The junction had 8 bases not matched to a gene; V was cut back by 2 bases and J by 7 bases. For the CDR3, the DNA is TGTGCCTGGAGTCTTGTGTTAGCGGGAGGTAATGAGCAGTTCTTC. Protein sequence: CAWSLVLAGGNEQFF.

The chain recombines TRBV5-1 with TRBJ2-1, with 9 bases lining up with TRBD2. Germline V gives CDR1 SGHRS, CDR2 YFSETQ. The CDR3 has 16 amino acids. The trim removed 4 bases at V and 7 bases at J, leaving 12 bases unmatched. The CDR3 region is CASSSLGTSRTNEQFF. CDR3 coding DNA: TGCGCCAGCAGCAGCCTCGGGACTAGCAGAACAAATGAGCAGTTCTTC.

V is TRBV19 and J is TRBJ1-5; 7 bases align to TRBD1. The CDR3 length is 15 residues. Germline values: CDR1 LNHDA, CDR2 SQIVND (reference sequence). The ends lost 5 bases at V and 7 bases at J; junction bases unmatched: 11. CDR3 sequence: CASSVGQLKAQPQHF. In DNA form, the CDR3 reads TGTGCCAGTAGTGTGGGACAGTTAAAAGCCCAGCCCCAGCATTTT.

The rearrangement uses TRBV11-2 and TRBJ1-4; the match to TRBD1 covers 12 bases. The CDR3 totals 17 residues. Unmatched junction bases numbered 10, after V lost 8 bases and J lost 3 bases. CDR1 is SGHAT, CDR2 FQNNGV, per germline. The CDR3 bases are TGTGCCAGCCAACTGGGGACAGGGGGCAGAGCTAATGAAAAACTGTTTTTT. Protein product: CASQLGTGGRANEKLFF.

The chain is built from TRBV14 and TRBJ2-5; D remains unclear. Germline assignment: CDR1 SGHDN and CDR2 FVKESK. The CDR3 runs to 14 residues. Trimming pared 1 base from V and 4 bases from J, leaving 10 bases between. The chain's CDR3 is CASSQGGTGETQYF. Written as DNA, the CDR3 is TGTGCCAGCAGCCAAGGGGGTACGGGAGAGACCCAGTACTTC.

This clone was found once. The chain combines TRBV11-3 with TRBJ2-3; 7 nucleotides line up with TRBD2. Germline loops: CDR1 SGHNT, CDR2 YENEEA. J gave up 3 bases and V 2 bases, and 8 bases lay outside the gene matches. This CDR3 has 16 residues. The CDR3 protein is CASSLRASGPTDTQYF. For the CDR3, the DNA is TGTGCCAGCAGCTTAAGGGCTAGCGGTCCTACAGATACGCAGTATTTT.

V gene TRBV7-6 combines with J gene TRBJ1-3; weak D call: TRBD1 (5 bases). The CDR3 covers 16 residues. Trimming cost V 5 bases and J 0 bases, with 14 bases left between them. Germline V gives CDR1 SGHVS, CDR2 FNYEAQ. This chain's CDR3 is CASSPGPGYSGNTIYF. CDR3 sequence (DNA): TGTGCCAGCAGCCCCGGACCAGGGTACTCTGGAAACACCATATATTTT.